This T cell receptor (beta chain) was identified during a study of T cell changes during pregnancy in multiple sclerosis. Profiled with immunoSEQ multiplex PCR; TCRdb holds only in-frame clones, not every one. This table holds 65,000 to 95,000 clones, more than 85% found once. This CDR3 is built from 14 residues. In germline, CDR1 is SQVTM, CDR2 ANQGSEA. V was pared by 7 bases and J by 1 base, with 4 bases of the junction left unmatched. V is TRBV29-1 and J is TRBJ2-1, with 10 bases that match TRBD1. The origin of this receptor is a female donor in good health, enrolled as a control in a pregnancy study. The sample here was peripheral blood, taken after pregnancy. The CDR3 DNA reads TGCAGCGGGGACAGGGGAGTTTCCTACAATGAGCAGTTCTTC. It codes for CSGDRGVSYNEQFF.